The clone carrying this T cell receptor beta chain has only a few counts. Its specificity is not known. The data stem from a study of cytomegalovirus exposure and HLA in healthy donors. Study outcomes and limitations: Later analysis revealed greater clonal expansion in HLA-associated TCR beta chains than in equally common others.

Primers: 60 Vbeta forward and 13 Jbeta reverse. Assay used: immunoSEQ multiplex PCR; TCRdb lists only in-frame clones, some missing. Here the sample spans about 76,000 clones, 72% being singletons. The material sequenced was PBMCs. The TCR sequence derives from a man in his sixties in good health and CMV-seropositive.

CDR3 protein: CASSLSRMNTEAFF. The CDR3 DNA reads TGTGCCAGCAGTTTATCGAGGATGAACACTGAAGCTTTCTTT. The chain combines TRBV27 with TRBJ1-1; no definite D call. Germline V gene sequence: CDR1 MNHEY, CDR2 SMNVEV (reference sequence). The length of the CDR3 is 14 residues. V lost 0 bases and J 0 bases, leaving 5 bases between the germline ends.